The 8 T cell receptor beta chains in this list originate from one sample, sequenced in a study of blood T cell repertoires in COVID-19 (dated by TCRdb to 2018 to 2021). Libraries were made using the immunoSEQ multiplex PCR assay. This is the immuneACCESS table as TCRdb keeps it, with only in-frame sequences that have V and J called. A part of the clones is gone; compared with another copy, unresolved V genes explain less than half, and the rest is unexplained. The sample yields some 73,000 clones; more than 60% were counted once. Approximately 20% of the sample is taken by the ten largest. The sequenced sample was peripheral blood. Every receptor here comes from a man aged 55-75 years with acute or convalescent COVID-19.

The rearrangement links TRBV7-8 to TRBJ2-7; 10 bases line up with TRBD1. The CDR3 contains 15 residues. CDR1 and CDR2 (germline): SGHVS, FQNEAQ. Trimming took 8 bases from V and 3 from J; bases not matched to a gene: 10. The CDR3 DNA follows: TGTGCCAGCGCTCCACGGACAGGGGGAAACTACGAGCAGTACGTC. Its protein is CASAPRTGGNYEQYV.

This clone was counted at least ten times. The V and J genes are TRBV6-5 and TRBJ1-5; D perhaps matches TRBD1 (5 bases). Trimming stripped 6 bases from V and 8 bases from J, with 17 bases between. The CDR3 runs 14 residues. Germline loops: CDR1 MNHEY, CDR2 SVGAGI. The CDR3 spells CASSQTGGSEPQHF. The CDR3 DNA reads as TGTGCCAGCAGCCAAACTGGGGGGAGTGAGCCCCAGCATTTT.

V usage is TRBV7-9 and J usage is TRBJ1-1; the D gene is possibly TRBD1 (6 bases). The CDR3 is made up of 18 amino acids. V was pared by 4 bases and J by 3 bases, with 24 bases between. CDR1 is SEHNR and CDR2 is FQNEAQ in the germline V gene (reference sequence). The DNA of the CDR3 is TGTGCCAGCAGCTCTCGGCAGGGTGGGGGCACCGGAGACACTGAAGCTTTCTTT. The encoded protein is CASSSRQGGGTGDTEAFF.

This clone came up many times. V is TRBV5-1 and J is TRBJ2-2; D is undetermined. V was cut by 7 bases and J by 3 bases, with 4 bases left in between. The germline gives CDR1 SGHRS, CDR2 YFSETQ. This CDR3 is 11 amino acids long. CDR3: CASEDTGELFF. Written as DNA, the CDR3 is TGCGCCAGCGAGGACACCGGGGAGCTGTTTTTT.

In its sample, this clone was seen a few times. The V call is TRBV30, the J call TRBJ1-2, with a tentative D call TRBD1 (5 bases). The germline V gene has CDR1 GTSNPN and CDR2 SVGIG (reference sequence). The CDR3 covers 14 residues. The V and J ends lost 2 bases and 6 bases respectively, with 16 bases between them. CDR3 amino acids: CAWSSTQGLDGYTF. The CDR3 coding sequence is TGTGCCTGGAGTAGTACGCAGGGACTTGATGGCTACACCTTC.

CDR3 nucleotide sequence: TGTGCCAGCAGGGGGACTAGCGGGTCCTACGAGCAGTACTTC. This sequence encodes CASRGTSGSYEQYF. V usage is TRBV2 and J usage is TRBJ2-7, with 12 positions matching TRBD2. Germline trimming cut 6 bases from V and 1 base from J; bases unmatched to any gene: 1. Germline-derived CDR1 and CDR2 are SNHLY and FYNNEI. This CDR3 has 14 amino acids. The full variable domain, its missing parts supplied by reference TRBV2 and TRBJ2-7, is EPEVTQTPSHQVTQMGQEVILRCVPISNHLYFYWYRQILGQKVEFLVSFYNNEISEKSEIFDDQFSVERPDGSNFTLKIRSTKLEDSAMYFCASRGTSGSYEQYFGPGTRLTVT.

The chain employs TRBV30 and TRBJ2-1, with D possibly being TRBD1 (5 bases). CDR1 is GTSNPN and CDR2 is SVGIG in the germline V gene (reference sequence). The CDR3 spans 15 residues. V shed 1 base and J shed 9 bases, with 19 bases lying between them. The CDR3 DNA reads TGTGCCTGGAGTGCCTGGACAAACTCAAGGGGTGAGCAGTTCTTC. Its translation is CAWSAWTNSRGEQFF.

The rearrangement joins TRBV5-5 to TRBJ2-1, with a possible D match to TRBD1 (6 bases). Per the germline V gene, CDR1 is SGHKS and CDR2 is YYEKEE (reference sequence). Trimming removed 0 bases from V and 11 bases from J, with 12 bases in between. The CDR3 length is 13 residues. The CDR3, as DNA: TGTGCCAGCAGCTTGGAACAGGGTTTAAAGCAGTTCTTC. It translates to CASSLEQGLKQFF.